The 8 T cell receptor beta chains listed next were all sequenced from one sample in a study of T cell responses to AZD1222 COVID-19 vaccine. Method: immunoSEQ multiplex PCR; TCRdb's copy keeps in-frame clones and lacks some. Of over 110,000 clones in the sample, 92% were seen once. Sequencing used peripheral blood, obtained on day 0 of AZD1222 vaccination. The origin of the receptors is an adult in good health.

V gene TRBV28 combines with J gene TRBJ1-3; unclear D gene. The CDR3 is 13 residues long. Germline V gene data show CDR1 as MDHEN and CDR2 as SYDVKM. Trimming removed 7 bases from V and 5 bases from J, with 12 bases in between. In nucleotides, the CDR3 is TGTGCCAGCATCCCCGCGGGCCGAAACACCATATATTTT. Its protein product is CASIPAGRNTIYF. Drawing the rest from reference TRBV28 and TRBJ1-3, the complete variable domain is DVKVTQSSRYLVKRTGEKVFLECVQDMDHENMFWYRQDPGLGLRLIYFSYDVKMKEKGDIPEGYSVSREKKERFSLILESASTNQTSMYLCASIPAGRNTIYFGEGSWLTVV.

V and J are TRBV6-1 and TRBJ2-1; no reliable D call. The V gene lost 1 base and the J gene lost 2 bases, with 3 bases spanning the gap. This CDR3 is built from 13 residues. Germline V lookup: CDR1 MNHNS, CDR2 SASEGT. The CDR3: CASSEGPYNEQFF. The CDR3 nucleotides are TGTGCCAGCAGTGAAGGGCCCTACAATGAGCAGTTCTTC.

V usage is TRBV4-3 and J usage is TRBJ2-2; 11 positions match TRBD2. CDR3 length: 16 residues. The germline V gene has CDR1 LGHNA and CDR2 YSLEER. Trimming removed 1 base from V and 4 bases from J; junction bases left unmatched: 2. The CDR3 spells CASSQASGRSTGELFF. The CDR3, as DNA: TGCGCCAGCAGCCAAGCTAGCGGGAGGAGCACCGGGGAGCTGTTTTTT.

The genes are TRBV6-2 or TRBV6-3 and TRBJ2-2; weak D call: TRBD2 (5 bases). The CDR3 contains 18 residues. The V end lost 3 bases, the J end lost 0 bases, and 17 bases lay between the germline ends. In germline, CDR1 is MNHEY, CDR2 SVGEGT. In DNA, the CDR3 is TGTGCCAGCAGTTATCAAGCTAGCCTTCCGACGAACACCGGGGAGCTGTTTTTT. It is translated as CASSYQASLPTNTGELFF.

The chain combines TRBV5-1 with TRBJ2-5; the D gene is possibly TRBD1 (6 bases). Trimming removed 6 bases from V and 4 bases from J, with 7 bases in between. CDR3 length: 11 amino acids. CDR1 SGHRS and CDR2 YFSETQ come from the germline V gene. CDR3 sequence reads: CASIQGETQYF. Written as DNA, the CDR3 is TGCGCCAGCATACAGGGAGAGACCCAGTACTTC.

A few counts support this clone. The chain recombines TRBV30 with TRBJ1-3, with unresolved D. Germline CDR1 reads GTSNPN; CDR2 reads SVGIG (reference sequence). Trimming left V 1 base short and J 0 bases short, with 7 bases between. CDR3 length: 14 amino acids. CDR3 loop: CAWSAGSSGNTIYF. CDR3 nucleotides: TGTGCCTGGAGTGCCGGAAGCTCTGGAAACACCATATATTTT.

As DNA, the CDR3 is TGCGCCAGCAGCCCCCCGACAGGGATCGGTGAGACCCAGTACTTC. The encoded protein is CASSPPTGIGETQYF. The genes are TRBV5-1 and TRBJ2-5; 7 bases are a match to TRBD1. J lost 5 bases, V lost 4 bases, and 11 bases had no gene match. The CDR3 is 15 amino acids. The V gene's germline CDR1 is SGHRS and CDR2 YFSETQ.

This clone came up once. This rearrangement joins TRBV30 to TRBJ1-4; no reliable D call. V was trimmed by 3 bases and J by 8 bases, leaving 13 bases between them. Germline V gene sequence: CDR1 GTSNPN, CDR2 SVGIG (reference sequence). The CDR3 is 13 residues long. CDR3 sequence (DNA): TGTGCCTGGAGAGGAGGTGCGGGGGAAAAACTGTTTTTT. Translated, it gives CAWRGGAGEKLFF.